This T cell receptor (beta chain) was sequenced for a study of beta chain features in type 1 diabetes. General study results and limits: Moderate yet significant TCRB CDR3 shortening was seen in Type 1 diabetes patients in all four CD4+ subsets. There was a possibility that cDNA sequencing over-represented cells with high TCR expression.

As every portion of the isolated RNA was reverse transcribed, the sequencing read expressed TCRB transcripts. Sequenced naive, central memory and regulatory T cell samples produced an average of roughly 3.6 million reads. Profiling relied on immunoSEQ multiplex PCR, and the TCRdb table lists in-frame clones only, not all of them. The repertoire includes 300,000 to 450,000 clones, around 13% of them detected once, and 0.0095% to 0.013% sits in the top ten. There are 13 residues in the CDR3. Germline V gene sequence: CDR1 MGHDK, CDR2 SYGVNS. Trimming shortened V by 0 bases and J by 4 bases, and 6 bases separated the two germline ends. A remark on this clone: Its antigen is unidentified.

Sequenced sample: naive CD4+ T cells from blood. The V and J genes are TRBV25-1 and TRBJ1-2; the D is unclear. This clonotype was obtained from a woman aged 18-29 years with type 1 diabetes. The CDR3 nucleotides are TGTGCCAGCAGTGAATACGCGGTCTATGGCTACACCTTC. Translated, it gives CASSEYAVYGYTF.